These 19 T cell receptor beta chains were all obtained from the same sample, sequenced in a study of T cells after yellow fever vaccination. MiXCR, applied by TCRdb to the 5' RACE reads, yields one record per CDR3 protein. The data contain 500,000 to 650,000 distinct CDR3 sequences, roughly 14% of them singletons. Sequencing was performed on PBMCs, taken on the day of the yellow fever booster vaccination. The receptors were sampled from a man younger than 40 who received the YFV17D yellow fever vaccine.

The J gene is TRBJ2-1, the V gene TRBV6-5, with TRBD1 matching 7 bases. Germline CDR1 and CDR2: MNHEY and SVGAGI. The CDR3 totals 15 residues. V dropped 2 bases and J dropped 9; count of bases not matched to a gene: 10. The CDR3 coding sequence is TGTGCCAGCAGTTACCCGAGACAGGGAAGCGGTGAGCAGTTCTTC. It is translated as CASSYPRQGSGEQFF.

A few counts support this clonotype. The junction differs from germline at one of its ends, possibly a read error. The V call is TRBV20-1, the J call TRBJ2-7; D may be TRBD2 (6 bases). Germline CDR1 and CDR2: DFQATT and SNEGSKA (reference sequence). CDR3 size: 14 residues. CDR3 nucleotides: TGCAGTGCTAGAGTCCCCGGGACTTCCTATGAGCAGTACTTC. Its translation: CSARVPGTSYEQYF.

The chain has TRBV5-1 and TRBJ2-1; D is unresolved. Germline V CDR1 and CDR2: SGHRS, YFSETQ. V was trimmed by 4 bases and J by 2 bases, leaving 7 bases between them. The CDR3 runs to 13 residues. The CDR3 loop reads CASSADPYNEQFF. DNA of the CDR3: TGCGCCAGCAGCGCAGATCCCTACAATGAGCAGTTCTTC.

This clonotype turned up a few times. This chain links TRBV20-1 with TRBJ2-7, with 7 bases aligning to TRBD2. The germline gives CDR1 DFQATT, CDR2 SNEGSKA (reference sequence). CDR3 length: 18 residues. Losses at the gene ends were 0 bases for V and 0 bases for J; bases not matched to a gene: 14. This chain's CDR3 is CSAREVLGGAKSSYEQYF. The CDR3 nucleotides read TGCAGTGCTAGAGAAGTGTTGGGAGGGGCGAAGAGCTCCTACGAGCAGTACTTC.

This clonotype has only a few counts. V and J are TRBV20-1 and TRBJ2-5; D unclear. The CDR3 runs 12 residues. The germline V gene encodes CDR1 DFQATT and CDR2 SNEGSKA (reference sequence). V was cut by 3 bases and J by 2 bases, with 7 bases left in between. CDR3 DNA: TGCAGTGCTAGGCAATTACAAGAGACCCAGTACTTC. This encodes CSARQLQETQYF.

CDR3 sequence (DNA): TGTGCCAGCAGCGTGGATGGGACGGAGCAGTACTTC. This codes for CASSVDGTEQYF. V usage is TRBV9 and J usage is TRBJ2-7; either TRBD1 or TRBD2 may fit D (5 bases each). Germline V gene sequence: CDR1 SGDLS, CDR2 YYNGEE. V shed 2 bases and J shed 7 bases, with 10 bases lying between them. The CDR3 length is 12 residues.

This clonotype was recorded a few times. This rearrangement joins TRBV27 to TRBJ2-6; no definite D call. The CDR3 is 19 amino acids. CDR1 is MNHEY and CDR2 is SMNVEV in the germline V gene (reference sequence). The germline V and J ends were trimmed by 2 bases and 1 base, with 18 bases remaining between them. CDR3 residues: CASSLEAPLAQSGANVLTF. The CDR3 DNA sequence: TGTGCCAGCAGTTTAGAAGCCCCCCTGGCCCAATCTGGGGCCAACGTCCTGACTTTC.

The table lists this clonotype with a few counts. The CDR3 protein is CAWDRDTQETQYF. The CDR3 nucleotides are TGTGCCTGGGACAGGGACACCCAAGAGACCCAGTACTTC. The rearrangement joins TRBV30 to TRBJ2-5; TRBD1 matches 7 bases. J gave up 1 base and V 5 bases, and 4 bases lay outside the gene matches. The CDR3 totals 13 residues. The germline V gene has CDR1 GTSNPN and CDR2 SVGIG (reference sequence).

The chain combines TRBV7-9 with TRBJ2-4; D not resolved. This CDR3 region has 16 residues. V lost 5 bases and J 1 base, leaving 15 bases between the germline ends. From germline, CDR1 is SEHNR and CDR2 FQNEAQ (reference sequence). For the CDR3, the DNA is TGTGCCAGCAGCCCCCCCCGGTCCGTCGCCAAAAACATTCAGTACTTC. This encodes CASSPPRSVAKNIQYF. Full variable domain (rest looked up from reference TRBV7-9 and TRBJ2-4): DTGVSQNPRHKITKRGQNVTFRCDPISEHNRLYWYRQTLGQGPEFLTYFQNEAQLEKSRLLSDRFSAERPKGSFSTLEIQRTEQGDSAMYLCASSPPRSVAKNIQYFGAGTRLSVL.

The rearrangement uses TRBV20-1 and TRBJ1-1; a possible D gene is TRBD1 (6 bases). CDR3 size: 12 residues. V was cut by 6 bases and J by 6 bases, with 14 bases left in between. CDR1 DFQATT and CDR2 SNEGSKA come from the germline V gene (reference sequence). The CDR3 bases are TGCAGTGCAGGGCAGGGGCGGGCTGAAGCTTTCTTT. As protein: CSAGQGRAEAFF.

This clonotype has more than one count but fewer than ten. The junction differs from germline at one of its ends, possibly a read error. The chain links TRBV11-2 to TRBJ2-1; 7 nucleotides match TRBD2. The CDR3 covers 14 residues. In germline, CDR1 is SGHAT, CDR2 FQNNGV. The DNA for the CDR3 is TGTGCCAGCAGCCTAGAAATTCCGGGACTAAAGCAGTTCTTC. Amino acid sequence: CASSLEIPGLKQFF. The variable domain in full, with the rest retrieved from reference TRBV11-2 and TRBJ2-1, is EAGVAQSPRYKIIEKRQSVAFWCNPISGHATLYWYQQILGQGPKLLIQFQNNGVVDDSQLPKDRFSAERLKGVDSTLKIQPAKLEDSAVYLCASSLEIPGLKQFFGPGTRLTVL.

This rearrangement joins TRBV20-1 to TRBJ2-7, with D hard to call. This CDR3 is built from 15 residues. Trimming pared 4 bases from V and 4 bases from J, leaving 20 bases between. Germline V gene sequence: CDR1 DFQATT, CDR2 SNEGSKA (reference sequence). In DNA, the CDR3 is TGCAGTGCTATTACCCAACGGGTCCCCTCGTACGAGCAGTACTTC. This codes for CSAITQRVPSYEQYF.

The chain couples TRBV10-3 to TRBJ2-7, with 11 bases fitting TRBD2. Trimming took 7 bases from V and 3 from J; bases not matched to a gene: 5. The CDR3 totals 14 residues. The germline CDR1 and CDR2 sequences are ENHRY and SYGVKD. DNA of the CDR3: TGTGCCATCATGGAGGGACTAGCGGACTACGAGCAGTACTTC. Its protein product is CAIMEGLADYEQYF.

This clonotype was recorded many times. CDR3 loop: CASSFTSGRANEQFF. The CDR3 nucleotides are TGTGCCAGCAGCTTTACTAGCGGGAGGGCCAATGAGCAGTTCTTC. The chain recombines TRBV6-2 or TRBV6-3 with TRBJ2-1; 13 bases are a match to TRBD2. Germline trimming cut 6 bases from V and 6 bases from J; bases unmatched to any gene: 5. This CDR3 has 15 residues. Looked up from germline, CDR1 is MNHEY and CDR2 is SVGEGT.

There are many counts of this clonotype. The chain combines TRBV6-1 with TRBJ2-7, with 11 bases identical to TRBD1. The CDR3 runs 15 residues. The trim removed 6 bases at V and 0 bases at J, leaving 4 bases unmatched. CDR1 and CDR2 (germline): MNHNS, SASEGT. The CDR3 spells CASSPGTGGSYEQYF. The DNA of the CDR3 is TGTGCCAGCAGCCCCGGGACAGGGGGCTCCTACGAGCAGTACTTC.

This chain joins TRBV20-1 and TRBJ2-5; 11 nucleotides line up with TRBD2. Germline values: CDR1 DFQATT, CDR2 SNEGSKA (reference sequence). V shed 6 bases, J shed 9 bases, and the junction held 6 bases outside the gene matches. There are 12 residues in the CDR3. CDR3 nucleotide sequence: TGCAGTGCGCTCGTACTAGCGGGAGCCCAGTACTTC. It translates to CSALVLAGAQYF.

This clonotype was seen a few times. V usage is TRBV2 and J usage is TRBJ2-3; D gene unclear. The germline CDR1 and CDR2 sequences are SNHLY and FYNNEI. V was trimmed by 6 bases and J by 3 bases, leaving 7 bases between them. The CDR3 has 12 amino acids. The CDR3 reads CASRQETDTQYF. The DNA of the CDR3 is TGTGCCAGCAGGCAGGAGACAGATACGCAGTATTTT.

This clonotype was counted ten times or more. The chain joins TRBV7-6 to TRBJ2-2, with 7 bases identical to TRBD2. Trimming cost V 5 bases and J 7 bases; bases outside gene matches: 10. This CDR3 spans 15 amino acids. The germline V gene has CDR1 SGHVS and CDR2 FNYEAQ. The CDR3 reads CASSPPARGVGELFF. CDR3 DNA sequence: TGTGCCAGCAGCCCGCCCGCCCGGGGGGTCGGGGAGCTGTTTTTT.

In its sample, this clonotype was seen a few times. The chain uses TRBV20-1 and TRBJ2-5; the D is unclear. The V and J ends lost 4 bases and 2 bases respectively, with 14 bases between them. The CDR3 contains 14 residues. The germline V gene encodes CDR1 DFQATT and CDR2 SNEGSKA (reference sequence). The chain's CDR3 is CSANSGGRQETQYF. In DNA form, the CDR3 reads TGCAGTGCTAATTCCGGCGGCAGGCAAGAGACCCAGTACTTC.